This T cell receptor (beta chain) is drawn from a study of OX40 agonist ivuxolimab in advanced cancers. Libraries were prepared by immunoSEQ multiplex PCR; TCRdb keeps only in-frame clonotypes and omits some of them. The repertoire includes 77,000 or so clones, 70% to 85% of them detected once, and roughly 0.5% sits in the top ten. Study-level findings and limits: On average, a greater number of expanded clones characterised CD8+ T cells relative to CD4+.

To note about this clone: Its target is not known.

Unmatched junction bases numbered 10, after V lost 7 bases and J lost 9 bases. Germline CDR1 reads SEHNR; CDR2 reads FQNEAQ (reference sequence). The CDR3 loop spans 15 amino acids. The source is an adult with an advanced solid tumor such as melanoma, head and neck, liver or kidney cancer. The sample in question was CD4+ or CD8+ T cells sorted from blood, obtained in a trial of the OX40 agonist ivuxolimab. The chain joins TRBV7-9 to TRBJ2-1; 12 positions match TRBD2. The CDR3 spells CASNQASGGAGEQFF. CDR3 nucleotides: TGTGCCAGCAACCAGGCTAGCGGGGGGGCGGGTGAGCAGTTCTTC.